The clone carrying this TCR beta chain was counted between two and nine times. Its antigen is unknown. CDR1 LGHNA and CDR2 YSLEER come from the germline V gene. This CDR3 contains 15 residues. V lost 4 bases and J lost 0, with 12 bases in between. The data are from a study of T-cell reconstitution after alpha-beta-depleted transplantation in children. A TCRbeta library incorporating unique molecular identifiers was prepared. TCRdb called the PCR reads again in MiXCR, with one record for every CDR3 protein. The table has about 220,000 distinct CDR3 sequences, about a sixth seen once. The study, taken as a whole, reports: Reportedly, alpha-beta T cells present about two months post-transplant originated from several hundred expanded clones of graft origin. At the one-year point after transplant, T-cell counts and TCRbeta diversity were found to come mostly from T cells that had been newly produced. Surviving recipient T cells and thymic progenitors accounted for the high day-60 TCRbeta diversity observed in some patients.

Material: PBMCs, mostly from graft donor cells, obtained 360 days after TCRalphabeta/CD19-depleted stem cell transplant. This chain connects TRBV4-3 to TRBJ1-2; D is possibly TRBD1 (5 bases). The TCR originated in a male patient between 2 and 10 years old who had a stem cell transplant for acute lymphoblastic leukemia, so the T cells may come from the graft donor. This chain's CDR3 is CASSLDGGANYGYTF. DNA of the CDR3: TGCGCCAGCAGCCTGGACGGGGGAGCTAACTATGGCTACACCTTC.